Below are 2 T cell receptor beta chains sequenced from a single sample in a study of T cell responses to AZD1222 COVID-19 vaccine. Data came from immunoSEQ multiplex PCR; TCRdb stores just in-frame clones and leaves some out. This table has roughly 100,000 clones, roughly 89% appearing once. The material sequenced was peripheral blood, taken 28 days after the second AZD1222 dose. These receptors all stem from an adult who received the AZD1222 COVID-19 vaccine.

This clone was found once. The chain is built from TRBV6-5 and TRBJ2-7, with 7 bases matching TRBD1. This CDR3 has 14 amino acids. Germline CDR1 MNHEY, CDR2 SVGAGI. V dropped 5 bases and J dropped 0; count of bases not matched to a gene: 4. The CDR3, as DNA: TGTGCCAGCAGTCGGGGACAGTTCTCCTACGAGCAGTACTTC. Protein product: CASSRGQFSYEQYF.

This rearrangement joins TRBV11-2 to TRBJ1-2; possibly TRBD1 for D (6 bases). The V gene lost 5 bases and the J gene lost 9 bases, with 13 bases spanning the gap. The CDR3 consists of 12 residues. CDR1 and CDR2 (germline): SGHAT, FQNNGV. The DNA for the CDR3 is TGTGCCAGCAGCCAAGGACAGTGGAGCTACACCTTC. It is translated as CASSQGQWSYTF.